This TCR beta chain is from a study of glioma-infiltrating T cells. The V and J ends lost 5 bases and 0 bases respectively, with 14 bases between them. The CDR3 runs to 16 residues. Germline CDR1 LNHDA, CDR2 SQIVND (reference sequence). In this sample, this clonotype turned up a few times. Using RNA template, CDR3s of TCR alpha and beta were amplified with iRepertoire arm-PCR. TCRdb redid the calling of the multiplex PCR reads with MiXCR, one entry per CDR3 protein. In the table there are about 180,000 distinct CDR3 sequences, more than 35% of which are singletons. The clonotype originates from a human donor with low-grade glioma or glioblastoma, undergoing nonglioma brain surgery, or in good health (not recorded which). The V gene is TRBV19, the J gene TRBJ2-1; a weak D match, TRBD2 (6 bases). The sequenced sample was glioma tissue, nonneoplastic brain tissue, or PBMCs (not recorded which). The chain's CDR3 is CASSRDSRRSYNEQFF. The CDR3 DNA is TGTGCCAGTAGTCGGGACTCAAGGCGCTCCTACAATGAGCAGTTCTTC.